This TCR beta chain originates from a study of T cells in localized non-small cell lung cancer (dated by TCRdb to 2020 to 2022). Looking at the study overall: T cell repertoires of fewer than 250 early-stage NSCLC patients were analyzed, with tumors being compared against uninvolved tumor-adjacent lungs. A mean age of around 66 years was recorded for the NSCLC patients, of whom around 140 were male and 95 to 110 were female. The cohort comprised under 250 treatment-naïve NSCLC patients with resected, localized lung tumors. What the study reported, not specific to this receptor: Longer overall survival was associated with higher blood T cell density, whereas shorter survival was associated with higher adjacent-lung clonality. A median of about 53 of the top 100 tumor clones were detected in paired uninvolved adjacent lung, and 25 to 35 of these tumor clones were also found among the top 100 clones of the paired uninvolved adjacent lung. Multi-region tumor sequencing was not performed, so intratumor heterogeneity could not be excluded. Uninvolved tumor-adjacent lung showed the highest T cell clonality, higher than tumor, which suggests more focused antigenic responses in the uninvolved tumor-adjacent lung. Because the study design was exploratory, TCR variables were selected using unadjusted p-values without false-discovery rate correction.

The immunoSEQ Assay was used to sequence TCR beta CDR3 regions from DNA. As for the authors' bioinformatics: T cell density was computed as TCR beta template counts normalized to usable DNA estimated by amplifying housekeeping genes. Using the preseqR package, richness was estimated by extrapolating to 120,000 templates for tissue samples and 400,000 templates for PBMC samples. Clonality was taken to be one minus Pielou's evenness. To identify tissue-enriched TCRs, differential abundance testing was run on productive amino-acid clonotypes with a minimum total count of 5 and an alpha of 0.1. The Jaccard Index and the Morisita Overlap Index were used to quantify repertoire overlap between compartments. GLIPH grouped TCR beta CDR3s together with public tetramer-defined viral CDR3s, and a viral motif had to include at least three viral sequences and also show V-gene enrichment. Held by TCRdb, this immuneACCESS table contains in-frame sequences only and omits some clones. Under half of the omission traces to an unresolved V gene where checked; the cause of the rest is unknown. V and J calls and clone size are those listed in that table; D and trimming were worked out from the DNA. For this sample the table gives some 17,000 clones, of which nearly 90% were detected only once. The ten largest clones capture around 1.2% of the sample.

At diagnosis, peripheral blood, uninvolved tumor-adjacent lung and tumor were collected and were preserved as a mix of fresh-frozen and FFPE material. For TCR repertoire profiling, blood samples were analyzed in the form of peripheral blood mononuclear cells. Spanning cysteine to phenylalanine, the CDR3 consists of 16 amino acids. Left in the record is the CDR3 DNA by itself, 48 bases read in frame from the first base. The germline V gene supplies CDR1 SGHRS and CDR2 YFSETQ. Here V drops 4 bases and J drops 2 bases, and the junction holds 9 bases not matched to any gene. Details on this clone: The clone's antigen remains unknown. The record has no base qualities; no much larger clone is one base away.

This clonotype originated in a woman aged 35-75 years with stage III lung adenocarcinoma. The V and J segments used are TRBV5-1 and TRBJ2-5; TRBD2 matches 9 bases in the middle. The input for sequencing was peripheral blood mononuclear cells, taken before any cancer treatment. Read as DNA, the sequence is TGCGCCAGCAGCATCCTAGCGGGATTGGAGCAAGAGACCCAGTACTTC. It codes for CASSILAGLEQETQYF.